The 11 T cell receptor beta chains in this list originate from one sample, sequenced in a study of naive and memory T cell subsets. Four PCR rounds used nested alpha and beta constant region primers plus the SP2 primer. MiXCR was run by TCRdb on the 5' RACE reads, yielding one entry per CDR3 protein. This sample has 55,000 to 70,000 distinct CDR3 sequences, with about 7% found just once. TCR cDNA received a 3' ligated oligonucleotide that carried a UMI. The source is a male donor in good health.

This clonotype was seen at least ten times. V usage is TRBV20-1 and J usage is TRBJ2-4, with 11 bases lining up with TRBD2. The CDR3 extends over 17 amino acids. Germline CDR1 reads DFQATT; CDR2 reads SNEGSKA (reference sequence). After removal of 3 bases from V and 8 bases from J, the junction contained 15 bases not matched to a gene. CDR3 loop: CSASPGLAVTLPDIQYF. The CDR3 DNA reads as TGCAGTGCTAGCCCGGGACTAGCGGTGACTTTACCGGACATTCAGTACTTC.

This chain connects TRBV20-1 to TRBJ2-1; 10 nucleotides match TRBD2. Germline CDR1 reads DFQATT; CDR2 reads SNEGSKA (reference sequence). This CDR3 is 14 amino acids long. Trimming at V came to 6 bases and at J to 8 bases, leaving 10 bases not matched to a gene. CDR3 in DNA: TGCAGTGCGGAAGCGGGGGGGCCTGCTGATGAGCAGTTCTTC. Its translation: CSAEAGGPADEQFF.

The chain carries TRBV7-8 and TRBJ1-2; maybe TRBD1 (6 bases). The germline V and J ends were trimmed by 8 bases and 4 bases, with 26 bases remaining between them. The CDR3 contains 17 residues. Germline-derived CDR1 and CDR2 are SGHVS and FQNEAQ. This CDR3 is CASGREAGARRGYGYTF. The CDR3 region has the DNA TGTGCCAGCGGCCGGGAGGCAGGGGCGCGGAGGGGCTATGGCTACACCTTC.

This clonotype was seen at least ten times. This chain links TRBV29-1 with TRBJ1-2, with D unclear. Germline CDR1 is SQVTM and CDR2 is ANQGSEA. V dropped 2 bases and J dropped 7 bases, with 8 bases sitting between them. CDR3 size: 11 residues. The CDR3 protein is CSVEWGFGYTF. DNA of the CDR3: TGCAGCGTTGAATGGGGATTTGGCTACACCTTC.

A word on this clonotype: A much larger clone differs from this one at a single base, so this may be a read error. This chain connects TRBV7-9 to TRBJ2-5, with D possibly being TRBD1 (5 bases). Trimming pared 2 bases from V and 1 base from J, leaving 11 bases between. The germline CDR1 and CDR2 sequences are SEHNR and FQNEAQ (reference sequence). This CDR3 is 15 amino acids long. The chain's CDR3 is CASSLTVTAQETQYF. DNA of the CDR3: TGTGCCAGCAGCTTAACGGTGACAGCCCAAGAGACCCAGTACTTC.

There are many counts of this clonotype. This sequence joins TRBV24-1 and TRBJ2-2, with D possibly called TRBD1 or TRBD2 (6 bases each). The V gene lost 9 bases and the J gene lost 2 bases, with 18 bases spanning the gap. Germline loops: CDR1 KGHDR, CDR2 SFDVKD. The CDR3 spans 16 residues. The CDR3 bases are TGTGCCACCGGAGGGGGACCAGGGGCTAACACCGGGGAGCTGTTTTTT. The encoded protein is CATGGGPGANTGELFF.

This clonotype was seen a handful of times. The V gene is TRBV5-1, the J gene TRBJ1-1, with D maybe TRBD1 (6 bases). CDR1 SGHRS and CDR2 YFSETQ come from the germline V gene. The V end lost 3 bases, the J end lost 2 bases, and 11 bases lay between the germline ends. The CDR3 is made up of 14 amino acids. CDR3 sequence: CASSYDRLNTEAFF. DNA for the CDR3: TGCGCCAGCAGCTACGACAGGCTTAACACTGAAGCTTTCTTT.

The chain couples TRBV13 to TRBJ1-1, with D unresolved. The CDR3 is 12 amino acids. V shed 6 bases and J shed 1 base, with 6 bases lying between them. CDR1 and CDR2 (germline): PRHDT, FYEKMQ (reference sequence). The CDR3 loop is CASSPWNTEAFF. CDR3 nucleotides: TGTGCCAGCAGTCCCTGGAACACTGAAGCTTTCTTT.

The chain is built from TRBV28 and TRBJ1-5, with D maybe TRBD1 (5 bases). From germline, CDR1 is MDHEN and CDR2 SYDVKM. The CDR3 totals 15 residues. V lost 7 bases to trimming and J lost 7 bases, with 20 bases between them. The CDR3 loop is CASTDIGLLEQPQHF. CDR3 DNA sequence: TGTGCCAGCACGGACATAGGGCTCCTTGAGCAGCCCCAGCATTTT.

This clonotype was picked up many times. The V gene is TRBV6-1, the J gene TRBJ1-1, with 8 bases identical to TRBD1. The J segment lost 5 bases and the V segment lost 6 bases, leaving 8 bases of the junction unmatched. The germline V gene encodes CDR1 MNHNS and CDR2 SASEGT. This CDR3 has 14 amino acids. CDR3 DNA sequence: TGTGCCAGCAGGTTGACAGGGGAGGATACTGAAGCTTTCTTT. This encodes CASRLTGEDTEAFF.

This clonotype has just a few counts. The chain recombines TRBV27 with TRBJ2-3; TRBD2 agrees at 9 bases. The J segment lost 2 bases and the V segment lost 3 bases, leaving 9 bases of the junction unmatched. The germline V gene has CDR1 MNHEY and CDR2 SMNVEV (reference sequence). CDR3 length: 17 residues. The CDR3 is CASSFQLTSGVTDTQYF. CDR3 DNA sequence: TGTGCCAGCAGTTTTCAATTGACTAGCGGAGTCACAGATACGCAGTATTTT.